This T cell receptor beta chain is from a study of tissue T cells after allogeneic stem cell transplantation. Germline loops: CDR1 KGHPV, CDR2 FQNQEV (reference sequence). This CDR3 has 13 amino acids. With 3 bases removed from V and 0 bases from J, the gap between germline ends came to 5 bases. Study-wide results and limits: Only a limited share of tissue TCRs appeared in blood or spleen.

Described time point: mouse harvest day 14 after allogeneic transplant. The graft held 10^6 splenic CD5+ T cells and 10^7 T-cell-depleted bone marrow cells. Tissues came from B6→BALB/c major-mismatch GVHD mice at day 7 or 14. Only a few counts were recorded for this clone. The antigen is not known. Any gene name here is a mouse gene name. The read stops 1 residue short of the end of the CDR3; the missing end is completed from the germline J gene. Data came from immunoSEQ multiplex PCR; TCRdb stores just in-frame clones and leaves some out. This table holds several thousand clones, roughly 44% found once.

This sequence joins TRBV26 and TRBJ1-2; no firm D call. The source material was gut tissue. This TCR was recovered from a female BALB/c mouse given C57BL/6 T cells with graft-versus-host disease after an allogeneic hematopoietic cell transplant. Partial CDR3 DNA: TGTGCCAGCAGTCTAGAAGCAAACTCCGACTACACC. As protein: CASSLEANSDYT. The whole CDR3 protein is CASSLEANSDYTF.